This entry features one T cell receptor (beta chain) sequence. Its antigen remains unidentified. Per-base qualities were not stored, and no clone one base away is much larger. Instrument on record: Illumina NovaSeq 6000. TCRalpha and TCRbeta cDNA libraries were built by 5'RACE with constant-segment primers, adding sample barcodes and unique molecular identifiers. Trizol reagent was used to extract RNA from every sample. Amplification of the libraries took two PCR steps, and the second step added a second sample barcode plus Illumina TruSeq adapters. Sequencing of the libraries was done on an Illumina NovaSeq, producing 2 x 150 bp paired-end reads. The study's own analysis went as follows. Demultiplexing of reads and collapsing into UMI-guided consensus sequences were performed with migec v1.2.7. Using mixcr v2.1.11, UMI consensuses were aligned to TRA and TRB V and J templates and then assembled into clonotypes. A clonotype was counted as expanded or contracted only if both edgeR and NoisET called the change significant, with noise models trained on biological replicates. edgeR calls used a false discovery rate-adjusted p below 0.01 and a log2 fold-change threshold of 1. As an exploratory analysis of dynamics, max-normalized trajectories of the 1000 most abundant clonotypes were examined by PCA with hierarchical clustering. Each responding clone was given a CD4 or CD8 phenotype based on the CD4+ and CD8+ repertoires, which had been sequenced separately. TCRdb handled the public reads itself, with Q25 trimming in fastp and clone calling in MiXCR, and kept productive beta chains. Every distinct CDR3 protein forms one entry, paired with its most common genes and DNA. These V and J calls originate from TCRdb's pipeline instead of the authors' own analysis. The sample records over 300,000 distinct CDR3 sequences, around 20% of which are singletons. The top ten constitute approximately 22% of the sample.

Ficoll-Paque density gradient centrifugation was used to isolate PBMCs. This specimen belongs to a study of T-cell memory formation after mild COVID-19 (dated by TCRdb to the early 2020s). Regarding the complete study: TCR sequence clusters from the two donors were found to be largely donor specific. The cohort was made up of two young adult volunteers, one female and one male, who were previously healthy. Longitudinal TCRalpha and TCRbeta repertoire sequencing tracked T-cell clones expanding and contracting after mild COVID-19 in a couple of donors.

CDR3 length: 14 amino acids, cysteine to phenylalanine. This entry keeps only the CDR3 DNA: 42 bases, framed from base 1. V and J lose 5 bases and 0 bases, and a span of 12 bases separates them. From the germline V gene, CDR1 is SGHRS and CDR2 is YFSETQ. Beyond this particular receptor, the publication reports: The second-wave clones that peaked on day 37 were not confirmed to be SARS-CoV-2 specific. Some responding clones were detected in pre-infection memory, suggesting pre-existing cross-reactive memory T cells joined the SARS-CoV-2 response. Clones that contracted from day 15 to 85 showed balanced CD4/CD8 phenotypes, whereas a second wave of clones that expanded from day 15 to 37 leaned towards CD4+. The study included only two mild cases, and larger cohorts that include severe cases with pre-infection samples were judged to be necessary. Contracting CD4+ clones were found mainly in CM and EM memory subsets, while CD8+ clones were enriched in EMRA.

The rearranged segments are TRBV5-1 and TRBJ2-7, with the D segment identity uncertain. Sequenced material: PBMCs or a T cell subset sorted from them (not recorded which). The clonotype was recovered from a man younger than 35 who had mild COVID-19 (a few samples of this study predate the infection). The sample titles of this study are shuffled in the database, so cell type and time point are left out; the donor was told from shared clones. The CDR3 amino acid sequence is: CASRRTSSSYEQYF. The sequence in DNA is TGCGCCAGCAGGAGGACGTCTAGCTCCTACGAGCAGTACTTC.